Listed here are 16 T cell receptor beta chains from one sample, sequenced in a study of blood T cells in healthy people across ages. PCR was performed a second time for roughly 7 to 11 cycles using a sample-barcoded 5' primer and a J-beta primer mix. TCRdb independently ran MiXCR on the 5' RACE reads; one entry per CDR3 protein. The sample has 1.5 million to 2 million distinct CDR3 sequences, around half seen once. Material for sequencing was blood. Receptors were obtained from a woman in her thirties or forties in good health.

There are a few counts of this clonotype. The chain links TRBV9 to TRBJ2-5, with a possible D match to TRBD1 (7 bases). Germline V gives CDR1 SGDLS, CDR2 YYNGEE. The CDR3 runs 14 residues. V lost 1 base, J lost 2 bases, and 9 bases lay in between. The CDR3 region is CASSVQGGQETQYF. The CDR3 coding sequence is TGTGCCAGCAGCGTACAGGGGGGACAAGAGACCCAGTACTTC.

A remark on this clonotype: Its ends do not fully match the called genes, so a read error is possible. This sequence joins TRBV2 and TRBJ2-1, with 9 bases fitting TRBD1. The CDR3 runs to 12 residues. Germline V lookup: CDR1 SNHLY, CDR2 FYNNEI. Here the CDR3 reads CASKGQGGELFF. CDR3 bases: TGTGCCAGCAAGGGACAGGGAGGAGAGCTGTTCTTC. Using reference TRBV2 and TRBJ2-1 for the parts outside the CDR3, the full variable domain is EPEVTQTPSHQVTQMGQEVILRCVPISNHLYFYWYRQILGQKVEFLVSFYNNEISEKSEIFDDQFSVERPDGSNFTLKIRSTKLEDSAMYFCASKGQGGELFFGPGTRLTVL.

The rearrangement joins TRBV6-2 or TRBV6-3 to TRBJ1-5, with D hard to call. The germline V and J ends were trimmed by 2 bases and 1 base, with 12 bases remaining between them. The CDR3 runs 16 residues. The V gene's germline CDR1 is MNHEY and CDR2 SVGEGT. The CDR3, as DNA: TGTGCCAGCAGTTACCCTCCGCCGCAAAGCAATCAGCCCCAGCATTTT. Amino acid sequence: CASSYPPPQSNQPQHF.

The chain carries TRBV20-1 and TRBJ1-2; 7 positions match TRBD1. Per the germline V gene, CDR1 is DFQATT and CDR2 is SNEGSKA (reference sequence). The CDR3 consists of 14 residues. The J segment lost 10 bases and the V segment lost 2 bases, leaving 13 bases of the junction unmatched. CDR3 sequence (DNA): TGCAGTGCTAGACCGACAGGGAGGGACTACGACTACACCTTC. As protein: CSARPTGRDYDYTF.

The rearrangement uses TRBV20-1 and TRBJ2-7; D not resolved. The V end was cut by 0 bases, the J end by 8 bases, with 11 bases between. CDR1 and CDR2 (germline): DFQATT, SNEGSKA (reference sequence). The CDR3 has 12 residues. The CDR3 region is CSARDRWCQQYF. Here the CDR3 DNA reads TGCAGTGCTAGAGATCGATGGTGCCAGCAGTACTTC.

The chain is built from TRBV6-5 and TRBJ2-1; 8 bases align to TRBD2. The CDR3 contains 17 residues. The J segment lost 5 bases and the V segment lost 2 bases, leaving 11 bases of the junction unmatched. In germline, CDR1 is MNHEY, CDR2 SVGAGI. CDR3 sequence (DNA): TGTGCCAGCAGTTACCGAATAAGCGGGGGTTCCGACAATGAGCAGTTCTTC. This translates into CASSYRISGGSDNEQFF.

The gene calls are TRBV15 and TRBJ2-3, with 9 bases identical to TRBD1. In germline, CDR1 is LNHNV, CDR2 YYDKDF (reference sequence). V trimming: 9 bases; J trimming: 2 bases; junction bases outside the gene matches: 6. This CDR3 has 14 residues. The CDR3 here is CATGQGTSTDTQYF. CDR3 nucleotides: TGTGCCACTGGACAGGGGACCTCCACAGATACGCAGTATTTT.

This clonotype was counted only a few times. This sequence joins TRBV10-3 and TRBJ2-3, with D unclear. The CDR3 length is 11 residues. V shed 3 bases and J shed 4 bases, with 2 bases lying between them. Per the germline V gene, CDR1 is ENHRY and CDR2 is SYGVKD. CDR3 residues: CAISDPDTQYF. The CDR3 coding sequence is TGTGCCATCAGTGACCCAGATACGCAGTATTTT.

This clonotype was recorded only once. V gene TRBV6-1 combines with J gene TRBJ1-2; unclear D gene. Germline CDR1 MNHNS, CDR2 SASEGT. The ends were cut back, 3 bases at V and 4 bases at J, with 6 bases in the middle. CDR3 length equals 12 residues. DNA for the CDR3: TGTGCCAGCAGTGATTCGGGCTATGGCTACACCTTC. This encodes CASSDSGYGYTF.

In its sample, this clonotype was seen a few times. This sequence joins TRBV5-6 and TRBJ2-7; D possibly corresponds to TRBD1 (5 bases). CDR1 is SGHDT, CDR2 YYEEEE, per germline. V was trimmed by 4 bases and J by 2 bases, leaving 16 bases between them. CDR3 length: 15 amino acids. The CDR3 nucleotides are TGTGCCAGCAGCAGGGCCTGGGGCGGCCCCTACGAGCAGTACTTC. It yields the protein CASSRAWGGPYEQYF.

This clonotype has a handful of counts. The V gene is TRBV6-6, the J gene TRBJ2-1; TRBD1 might be the D (5 bases). Trimming removed 6 bases from V and 7 bases from J, with 13 bases in between. The CDR3 runs 13 residues. Germline values: CDR1 MNHNY, CDR2 SVGAGI (reference sequence). CDR3 nucleotides: TGTGCCAGCAGCTTGCTGACAGAAAATGAGCAGTTCTTC. Translation gives CASSLLTENEQFF.

The V and J genes are TRBV28 and TRBJ1-5; perhaps TRBD1 as D (5 bases). Trimming took off 7 bases at V and 3 bases at J, with 13 bases between the two ends. CDR3 size: 14 residues. Germline CDR1 and CDR2: MDHEN and SYDVKM. The CDR3 region has the DNA TGTGCCAGCACAAATCAGGGAGTCAATCAGCCCCAGCATTTT. Translation gives CASTNQGVNQPQHF. The variable domain in full, with the rest retrieved from reference TRBV28 and TRBJ1-5, is DVKVTQSSRYLVKRTGEKVFLECVQDMDHENMFWYRQDPGLGLRLIYFSYDVKMKEKGDIPEGYSVSREKKERFSLILESASTNQTSMYLCASTNQGVNQPQHFGDGTRLSIL.

With regard to this clonotype: At one end, the junction sequence differs from germline, possibly due to a read error. The chain recombines TRBV4-3 with TRBJ2-1, with D hard to call. CDR1 and CDR2 from the germline V gene are LGHNA and YSLEER. This CDR3 has 13 residues. CDR3 nucleotide sequence: TGCGTCAGCAGCCTAAGTCAGGCGGATGAGCAGTTCTTC. Its translation: CVSSLSQADEQFF.

The rearrangement uses TRBV20-1 and TRBJ2-4; 7 bases match TRBD2. The ends lost 8 bases at V and 13 bases at J; junction bases unmatched: 17. The germline V gene has CDR1 DFQATT and CDR2 SNEGSKA (reference sequence). The CDR3 runs to 13 residues. The CDR3 DNA is TGCAGTTTGGAGCGGGGACTATACAATGAGCAGTACTTC. It codes for CSLERGLYNEQYF.

The chain combines TRBV5-1 with TRBJ2-1; 9 bases align to TRBD1. CDR3 length equals 14 residues. Trimming at V came to 2 bases and at J to 6 bases, leaving 3 bases not matched to a gene. Per germline, CDR1 SGHRS and CDR2 YFSETQ. DNA of the CDR3: TGCGCCAGCAGCTTAGGGACAGGGATCAATGAGCAGTTCTTC. This encodes CASSLGTGINEQFF.

The CDR3 coding sequence is TGTGCCAGCAGTTCATATATACCTGGCGGGGGGAACCAAGAGACCCAGTACTTC. Protein sequence: CASSSYIPGGGNQETQYF. This sequence joins TRBV12-3 or TRBV12-4 and TRBJ2-5, with 8 bases that match TRBD2. The CDR3 extends over 18 amino acids. The junction had 13 bases not matched to a gene; V was cut back by 4 bases and J by 0 bases.